These 17 T cell receptor beta chains were sequenced from one sample in a study of CD8+CD57+ T cells in acquired aplastic anemia. The study profiled TCR beta VDJ and CDR3 using genomic DNA as template. TCRdb passed the reads through MiXCR, listing each CDR3 protein once. The profile shows 150,000 to 200,000 distinct CDR3 sequences, around 48% of them singletons. Patients sequenced had flow cytometry evidence of CD8+CD57+ cell expansion. The specimen was sorted CD4+, CD8+, or CD8+CD57+ T cells (not recorded which) from PBMCs. The receptors here all came from a human donor with aplastic anemia.

This sequence joins TRBV4-2 and TRBJ2-2; 10 positions agree with TRBD1. The CDR3 has 21 amino acids. V lost 0 bases, J lost 5 bases, and 18 bases stayed unmatched. Germline-derived CDR1 and CDR2 are LGHNA and YNFKEQ. In DNA form, the CDR3 reads TGTGCCAGCAGCCAAGACTTCTGGCCGGACAGGGGGGGAAGGTGGACCGGGGAGCTGTTTTTT. The encoded protein is CASSQDFWPDRGGRWTGELFF.

Turning to this clonotype: A much larger clone lies one base from this, so it may be a read error. The CDR3 nucleotides read TGTACCAGCAGCTGGAGGGTTGGCAGACTGAACACTGAAGCTTTCTTT. The encoded protein is CTSSWRVGRLNTEAFF. J is TRBJ1-1 and V is TRBV5-6; no clear D. The CDR3 covers 16 residues. Germline CDR1 reads SGHDT; CDR2 reads YYEEEE.

This clonotype was counted a single time. The chain recombines TRBV7-3 with TRBJ2-1; D remains ambiguous. This CDR3 region has 12 residues. The germline V gene has CDR1 SGHTA and CDR2 FQGTGA. V lost 5 bases and J 7 bases, leaving 9 bases between the germline ends. CDR3 residues: CASSASGNEQFF. CDR3 DNA sequence: TGTGCCAGCAGCGCGAGTGGAAATGAGCAGTTCTTC. Supplemented by reference TRBV7-3 and TRBJ2-1, the full variable domain reads GAGVSQTPSNKVTEKGKYVELRCDPISGHTALYWYRQSLGQGPEFLIYFQGTGAADDSGLPNDRFFAVRPEGSVSTLKIQRTERGDSAVYLCASSASGNEQFFGPGTRLTVL.

This clonotype was seen only a few times. The V gene is TRBV7-2, the J gene TRBJ2-1; perhaps TRBD2 as D (7 bases). Germline V gene data show CDR1 as SGHTA and CDR2 as FQGNSA. The CDR3 has 20 residues. V lost 1 base and J lost 0, with 22 bases in between. DNA of the CDR3: TGTGCCAGCAGCTTAGGGCGGGGGCCACCGGTGCTGGGCTCCTACAATGAGCAGTTCTTC. Translated, it gives CASSLGRGPPVLGSYNEQFF.

The chain couples TRBV6-1 to TRBJ1-6, with 7 bases that match TRBD1. The J segment lost 3 bases and the V segment lost 8 bases, leaving 7 bases of the junction unmatched. Per germline, CDR1 MNHNS and CDR2 SASEGT. The CDR3 is 15 amino acids. CDR3 loop: CASQGVGIYNSPLHF. DNA of the CDR3: TGTGCCAGCCAGGGGGTGGGAATCTATAATTCACCCCTCCACTTT.

Here the CDR3 DNA reads TGTGCCAGTAGTATTCGTCGCGACAGGGGGATCAATCAGCCCCAGCATTTT. It translates to CASSIRRDRGINQPQHF. The V call is TRBV19, the J call TRBJ1-5; 9 nucleotides align to TRBD1. The CDR3 runs 17 residues. In germline, CDR1 is LNHDA, CDR2 SQIVND (reference sequence). With V trimmed by 3 bases and J by 3 bases, 9 bases remained unmatched.

The chain uses TRBV4-3 and TRBJ2-5; D possibly corresponds to TRBD2 (6 bases). V was trimmed by 4 bases and J by 4 bases, leaving 16 bases between them. Germline V gene sequence: CDR1 LGHNA, CDR2 YSLEER. This CDR3 comprises 15 residues. The CDR3 reads CASSPRDGGPETQYF. CDR3 DNA sequence: TGCGCCAGCAGCCCGCGGGACGGGGGTCCAGAGACCCAGTACTTC.

In this sample, this clonotype turned up many times. The V and J genes are TRBV6-1 and TRBJ1-6; 7 positions agree with TRBD1. The CDR3 sequence is 13 residues long. CDR1 and CDR2 (germline): MNHNS, SASEGT. With V trimmed by 7 bases and J by 10 bases, 7 bases remained unmatched. CDR3 loop: CASNPQGGSPLHF. CDR3 DNA sequence: TGTGCCAGCAATCCGCAGGGGGGATCACCCCTCCACTTT.

The V and J genes are TRBV9 and TRBJ2-1; 15 bases align to TRBD2. Germline V gene data show CDR1 as SGDLS and CDR2 as YYNGEE. Trimming at V came to 4 bases and at J to 9 bases, leaving 8 bases not matched to a gene. The CDR3 is 16 amino acids. CDR3 nucleotide sequence: TGTGCCAGCAGCTCGCGGACTAGCGGGGGGGGCACTGAGCAGTTCTTC. Translated: CASSSRTSGGGTEQFF.

V gene TRBV6-5 combines with J gene TRBJ1-6; D perhaps matches TRBD1 (5 bases). This CDR3 spans 14 amino acids. V shed 6 bases and J shed 16 bases, with 22 bases lying between them. The germline V gene has CDR1 MNHEY and CDR2 SVGAGI. CDR3 in amino acids: CASRLDGHAKVLHF. Here the CDR3 DNA reads TGTGCCAGCAGACTCGATGGACACGCCAAGGTTCTCCACTTT.

The table lists this clonotype with many counts. The rearrangement uses TRBV20-1 and TRBJ2-1; the D gene is possibly TRBD2 (5 bases). Germline assignment: CDR1 DFQATT and CDR2 SNEGSKA (reference sequence). V was shortened by 1 base and J by 4 bases, with 14 bases between the two germline ends. The CDR3 totals 15 residues. As DNA, the CDR3 is TGCAGTGCTAGAGGGAGGTGGCAACTGTACAATGAGCAGTTCTTC. Protein: CSARGRWQLYNEQFF.

In this sample, this clonotype turned up many times. The chain has TRBV5-1 and TRBJ2-7; 8 positions agree with TRBD1. Germline V gives CDR1 SGHRS, CDR2 YFSETQ. CDR3 length: 15 amino acids. V trimming: 4 bases; J trimming: 7 bases; junction bases outside the gene matches: 13. In nucleotides, the CDR3 is TGCGCCAGCAGCCCCACAGCCGGGACAGGTGGAGAGCAGTACTTC. Translated, it gives CASSPTAGTGGEQYF.

CDR3 coding DNA: TGTGCCACCAGAAGGGGGACTAGCAGACAATACGAGCAGTACTTC. Amino acid sequence: CATRRGTSRQYEQYF. This chain uses TRBV15 with TRBJ2-7; the match to TRBD2 covers 9 bases. Trimming at V came to 6 bases and at J to 4 bases, leaving 10 bases not matched to a gene. The germline gives CDR1 LNHNV, CDR2 YYDKDF (reference sequence). The CDR3 extends over 15 amino acids. Supplemented by reference TRBV15 and TRBJ2-7, the full variable domain reads DAMVIQNPRYQVTQFGKPVTLSCSQTLNHNVMYWYQQKSSQAPKLLFHYYDKDFNNEADTPDNFQSRRPNTSFCFLDIRSPGLGDTAMYLCATRRGTSRQYEQYFGPGTRLTVT.

Only a few counts were recorded for this clonotype. Since a much larger clone is just one base distant, this may be a read error. V usage is TRBV5-1 and J usage is TRBJ1-1; D is ambiguous. V was shortened by 0 bases and J by 6 bases, with 18 bases between the two germline ends. The CDR3 consists of 16 residues. Germline V gene sequence: CDR1 SGHRS, CDR2 YFSETQ. The CDR3: CASSLGGNLRNAEAFF. CDR3 sequence (DNA): TGCGCCAGCAGCTTGGGAGGGAACCTCAGAAACGCTGAAGCTTTCTTT.

At least ten counts were recorded for this clonotype. The chain combines TRBV19 with TRBJ1-5, with D tentatively TRBD1 (5 bases). The V end lost 5 bases, the J end lost 6 bases, and 11 bases lay between the germline ends. Germline CDR1 LNHDA, CDR2 SQIVND (reference sequence). This CDR3 comprises 13 residues. CDR3 protein: CASSPTVSQPQHF. CDR3 bases: TGTGCCAGTAGTCCGACAGTATCTCAGCCCCAGCATTTT. The whole variable domain, filled in from reference TRBV19 and TRBJ1-5, reads DGGITQSPKYLFRKEGQNVTLSCEQNLNHDAMYWYRQDPGQGLRLIYYSQIVNDFQKGDIAEGYSVSREKKESFPLTVTSAQKNPTAFYLCASSPTVSQPQHFGDGTRLSIL.

This clonotype was seen many times. The chain carries TRBV19 and TRBJ1-1, with 7 bases fitting TRBD1. The CDR3 consists of 14 residues. The trim removed 7 bases at V and 1 base at J, leaving 6 bases unmatched. The germline gives CDR1 LNHDA, CDR2 SQIVND (reference sequence). The CDR3, as DNA: TGTGCCAGTACCCGGGGACAGACGAACACTGAAGCTTTCTTT. Translated: CASTRGQTNTEAFF.

V and J are TRBV7-9 and TRBJ2-2; D may be TRBD1 (6 bases). The CDR3 has 12 residues. Germline-derived CDR1 and CDR2 are SEHNR and FQNEAQ (reference sequence). The CDR3 loop is CAVGAGTGELFF. The CDR3 nucleotides are TGTGCTGTGGGGGCTGGGACCGGGGAGCTGTTTTTT.